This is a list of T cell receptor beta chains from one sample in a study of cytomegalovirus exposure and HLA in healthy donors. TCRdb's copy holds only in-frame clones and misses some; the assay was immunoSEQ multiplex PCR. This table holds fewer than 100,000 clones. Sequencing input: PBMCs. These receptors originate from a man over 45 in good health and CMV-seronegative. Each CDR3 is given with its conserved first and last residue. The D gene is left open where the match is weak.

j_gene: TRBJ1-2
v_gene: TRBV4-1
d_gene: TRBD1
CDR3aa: CASSQDLGSTGAFGYTF
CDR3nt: TGCGCCAGCAGCCAAGATTTGGGGTCGACAGGGGCTTTTGGCTACACCTTC

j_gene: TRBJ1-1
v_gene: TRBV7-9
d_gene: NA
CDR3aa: CASSRGGAGMNTEAFF
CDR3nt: TGTGCCAGCAGCCGAGGGGGGGCCGGAATGAACACTGAAGCTTTCTTT

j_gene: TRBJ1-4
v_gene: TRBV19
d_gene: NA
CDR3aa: CASRLAANEKLFF
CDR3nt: TGTGCCAGTAGGTTGGCAGCTAATGAAAAACTGTTTTTT

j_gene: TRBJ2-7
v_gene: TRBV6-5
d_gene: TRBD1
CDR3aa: CASSYSDRALSEQYF
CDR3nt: TGTGCCAGCAGTTACTCGGACAGGGCGCTGAGCGAGCAGTACTTC

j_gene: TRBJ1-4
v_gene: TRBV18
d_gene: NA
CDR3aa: CASSPLSGSEKLFF
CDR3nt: TGTGCCAGCTCACCACTTTCGGGTTCTGAAAAACTGTTTTTT

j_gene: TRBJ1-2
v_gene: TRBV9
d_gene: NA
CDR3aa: CASSVPSGSVRFDYGYTF
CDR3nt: TGTGCCAGCAGCGTACCCTCCGGTAGCGTCCGGTTTGACTATGGCTACACCTTC

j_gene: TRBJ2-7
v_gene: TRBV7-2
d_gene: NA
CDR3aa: CASSLKAGTYEQYF
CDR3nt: TGTGCCAGCAGCCTGAAGGCTGGGACATACGAGCAGTACTTC

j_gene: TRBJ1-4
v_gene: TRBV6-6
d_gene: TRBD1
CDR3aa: CASSRQGQGLKLFF
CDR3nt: TGTGCCAGCAGTCGACAGGGACAGGGTCTGAAACTGTTTTTT

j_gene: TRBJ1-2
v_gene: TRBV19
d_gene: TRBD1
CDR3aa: CASRTQGVANGYTF
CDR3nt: TGTGCCAGTAGGACCCAGGGGGTGGCGAATGGCTACACCTTC

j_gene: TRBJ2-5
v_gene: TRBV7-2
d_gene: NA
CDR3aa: CASSQTRDQETQYF
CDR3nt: TGTGCCAGCAGCCAAACCCGAGACCAAGAGACCCAGTACTTC

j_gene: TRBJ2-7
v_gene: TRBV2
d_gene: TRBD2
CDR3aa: CASTIPSGGYEQYF
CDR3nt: TGTGCCAGCACAATCCCTAGCGGTGGGTACGAGCAGTACTTC

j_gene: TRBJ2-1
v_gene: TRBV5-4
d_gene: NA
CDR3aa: CASSLNRGTYNEQFF
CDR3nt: TGTGCCAGCAGCTTGAATAGGGGCACCTACAATGAGCAGTTCTTC